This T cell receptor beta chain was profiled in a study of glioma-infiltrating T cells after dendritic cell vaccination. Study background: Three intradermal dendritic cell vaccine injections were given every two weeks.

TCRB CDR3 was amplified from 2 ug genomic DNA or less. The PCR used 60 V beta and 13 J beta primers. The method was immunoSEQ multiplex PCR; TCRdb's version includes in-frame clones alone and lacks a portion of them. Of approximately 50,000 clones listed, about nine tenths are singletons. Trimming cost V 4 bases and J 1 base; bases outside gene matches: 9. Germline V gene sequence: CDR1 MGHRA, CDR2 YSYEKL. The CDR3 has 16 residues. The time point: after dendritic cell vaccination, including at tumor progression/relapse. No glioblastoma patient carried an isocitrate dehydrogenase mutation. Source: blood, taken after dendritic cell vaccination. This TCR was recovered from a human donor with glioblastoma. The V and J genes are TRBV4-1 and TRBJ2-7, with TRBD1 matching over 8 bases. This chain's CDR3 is CASSPFGTGLSYEQYF. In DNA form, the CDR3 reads TGCGCCAGCAGCCCCTTCGGGACAGGCCTTTCCTACGAGCAGTACTTC.